The 28 T cell receptor beta chains below were found in one sample sequenced in a study of T cells in Graves' hyperthyroidism and ophthalmopathy. Researchers amplified the TCR beta CDR3 regions from RNA transcripts. First-round RT-PCR of the TCR CDR3 relied on the HTBI primer set. TCRdb redid the calling of the multiplex PCR reads with MiXCR, one entry per CDR3 protein. The sample lists roughly 500,000 distinct CDR3 sequences, 35% to 55% occurring once. The sequencing sample was made of peripheral blood or thyroid tissue (not recorded which). All receptors come from an adult woman with Graves' disease, either hyperthyroidism or ophthalmopathy (not recorded which).

There are a few counts of this clonotype. In DNA form, the CDR3 reads TGTGCCAGTACCCGAGACAGGGAGGACACCGGGGCCAACGTCCTGACTTTC. Its translation is CASTRDREDTGANVLTF. The rearrangement joins TRBV19 to TRBJ2-6; D may be TRBD1 (7 bases). Trimming took off 7 bases at V and 4 bases at J, with 20 bases between the two ends. This CDR3 is built from 17 residues. Germline V gene data show CDR1 as LNHDA and CDR2 as SQIVND (reference sequence).

The V call is TRBV6-6, the J call TRBJ1-2, with D hard to call. Trimming pared 0 bases from V and 2 bases from J, leaving 10 bases between. CDR1 is MNHNY and CDR2 is SVGAGI in the germline V gene (reference sequence). This CDR3 has 15 amino acids. The CDR3 here is CASSYSDGSNYGYTF. CDR3 sequence (DNA): TGTGCCAGCAGTTACTCGGACGGATCCAACTATGGCTACACCTTC.

In its sample, this clonotype was seen many times. J is TRBJ1-4 and V is TRBV20-1, with TRBD1 as a possible D gene (5 bases). There are 14 residues in the CDR3. CDR1 DFQATT and CDR2 SNEGSKA come from the germline V gene (reference sequence). Trimming removed 7 bases from V and 0 bases from J, with 12 bases in between. The CDR3 loop is CSGQGFATNEKLFF. The CDR3 DNA sequence: TGCAGTGGCCAGGGATTTGCAACTAATGAAAAACTGTTTTTT.

This clonotype occurred many times. DNA of the CDR3: TGTGCCAGCAGTCTCAAAGGGACTAGCGGGATTCTTGCCGGGGAGCTGTTTTTT. Residues: CASSLKGTSGILAGELFF. The gene calls are TRBV12-3 or TRBV12-4 and TRBJ2-2; 13 positions match TRBD2. The V gene end was trimmed by 5 bases and the J gene end by 6 bases; junction bases not matched to a gene: 12. This CDR3 is 18 amino acids long.

This clonotype appeared many times. The rearrangement links TRBV5-1 to TRBJ1-4; 7 bases are shared with TRBD1. The CDR3 sequence is 17 residues long. V shed 3 bases, J shed 1 base, and the junction held 9 bases outside the gene matches. Germline V gene lookup returns CDR1 SGHRS and CDR2 YFSETQ. The CDR3 DNA reads TGCGCCAGCAGCTCCCCACAGGGGTCGGAAACTAATGAAAAACTGTTTTTT. Translating gives CASSSPQGSETNEKLFF.

This chain connects TRBV7-8 to TRBJ2-5, with D uncertain. V lost 5 bases and J lost 0, with 16 bases in between. The CDR3 consists of 16 residues. Germline values: CDR1 SGHVS, CDR2 FQNEAQ. The CDR3 DNA sequence: TGTGCCAGCAGCCCCGCAGCCAGCCTGGACCAAGAGACCCAGTACTTC. Amino acid sequence: CASSPAASLDQETQYF.

Ten or more counts support this clonotype. J is TRBJ1-2 and V is TRBV7-8; weak D call: TRBD1 (5 bases). The CDR3 is made up of 14 amino acids. Trimming took off 0 bases at V and 8 bases at J, with 13 bases between the two ends. Germline V lookup: CDR1 SGHVS, CDR2 FQNEAQ. The CDR3 DNA follows: TGTGCCAGCAGCTTAGCGGGGGGAATGAAAGGCTACACCTTC. As protein: CASSLAGGMKGYTF.

This sequence joins TRBV29-1 and TRBJ2-7; a possible D gene is TRBD2 (6 bases). V lost 7 bases and J lost 5, with 18 bases in between. This CDR3 has 13 amino acids. Germline V gene sequence: CDR1 SQVTM, CDR2 ANQGSEA. The chain's CDR3 is CSGRDSAFDEQYF. The CDR3 DNA sequence: TGCAGCGGACGGGACTCCGCCTTTGACGAGCAGTACTTC.

The chain recombines TRBV20-1 with TRBJ1-5; D is uncertain. Germline V gene data show CDR1 as DFQATT and CDR2 as SNEGSKA (reference sequence). The CDR3 is 13 amino acids. V lost 1 base to trimming and J lost 7 bases, with 11 bases between them. The CDR3 DNA reads TGCAGTGCTAGAGGGCACACCGCACAGCCCCAGCATTTT. Amino acid sequence: CSARGHTAQPQHF.

This clonotype was seen repeatedly, ten times or more. This sequence joins TRBV7-3 and TRBJ1-2; TRBD1 aligns across 8 bases. The CDR3 runs 16 residues. The germline V gene has CDR1 SGHTA and CDR2 FQGTGA. Germline trimming cut 0 bases from V and 3 bases from J; bases unmatched to any gene: 6. In DNA, the CDR3 is TGTGCCAGCAGCTTAACCCAACCACAGGGGGACTATGGCTACACCTTC. Translated: CASSLTQPQGDYGYTF.

This rearrangement joins TRBV29-1 to TRBJ1-3; D gene ambiguous. From germline, CDR1 is SQVTM and CDR2 ANQGSEA. CDR3 length: 13 residues. Trimming left V 7 bases short and J 0 bases short, with 10 bases between. CDR3 nucleotide sequence: TGCAGCGCCCAAGAAAGCTCTGGAAACACCATATATTTT. This sequence encodes CSAQESSGNTIYF.

Comment on this clonotype: This may be a read error, as it is one base from a much larger clone. The chain has TRBV2 and TRBJ2-7; tentative D call: TRBD2 (5 bases). Germline V CDR1 and CDR2: SNHLY, FYNNEI. CDR3 length equals 11 residues. V was pared by 8 bases and J by 7 bases, with 12 bases between. CDR3 sequence: CASGMAGEQYF. CDR3 DNA: TGTGCCAGCGGCATGGCGGGTGAGCAGTACTTC.

The J gene is TRBJ1-2, the V gene TRBV20-1, with D tentatively TRBD1 (5 bases). This CDR3 has 15 amino acids. V lost 1 base and J 4 bases, leaving 16 bases between the germline ends. CDR1 is DFQATT, CDR2 SNEGSKA, per germline (reference sequence). CDR3 nucleotides: TGCAGTGCTAGAGGCGCCGGGACGGTTCTCTATGGCTACACCTTC. The encoded protein is CSARGAGTVLYGYTF.

The chain uses TRBV24-1 and TRBJ2-2, with 7 bases that match TRBD2. V trimming: 3 bases; J trimming: 6 bases; junction bases outside the gene matches: 9. The CDR3 sequence is 16 residues long. Germline CDR1 reads KGHDR; CDR2 reads SFDVKD. The CDR3 DNA sequence: TGTGCCACCAGTGATACTAAAACTAGCGAAGCCGGGGAGCTGTTTTTT. Translating it yields CATSDTKTSEAGELFF.

As for this clonotype: The junction departs from germline at one end; a sequencing error may be responsible. The chain recombines TRBV19 with TRBJ1-5, with TRBD1 as a possible D gene (6 bases). The CDR3 runs to 17 residues. CDR1 is LNHDA and CDR2 is SQIVND in the germline V gene (reference sequence). CDR3 loop: CASSQEGRVQGRQPQHF. The CDR3 nucleotides are TGCGCCAGCAGCCAAGAGGGGAGGGTACAGGGTAGGCAGCCCCAGCATTTT.

This clonotype occurred many times. CDR3 nucleotides: TGTGCCAGCAGGGGCCACAGCGGGAGGATCACCGGGGAGCTGTTTTTT. This gives the protein CASRGHSGRITGELFF. The chain couples TRBV11-2 to TRBJ2-2; 9 bases align to TRBD2. J lost 4 bases, V lost 6 bases, and 9 bases had no gene match. CDR3 size: 16 residues. Germline lookup yields CDR1 SGHAT and CDR2 FQNNGV.

This chain links TRBV10-3 with TRBJ1-1; D perhaps matches TRBD1 (6 bases). V dropped 5 bases and J dropped 0 bases, with 10 bases sitting between them. The CDR3 extends over 14 amino acids. The germline V gene encodes CDR1 ENHRY and CDR2 SYGVKD. The CDR3 sequence is CAISPDRMNTEAFF. In DNA form, the CDR3 reads TGTGCCATCAGTCCGGACAGAATGAACACTGAAGCTTTCTTT.

At least ten counts were recorded for this clonotype. J is TRBJ2-5 and V is TRBV7-6; 9 positions agree with TRBD2. Trimming removed 1 base from V and 4 bases from J; junction bases left unmatched: 4. The CDR3 loop spans 15 amino acids. The germline gives CDR1 SGHVS, CDR2 FNYEAQ. The CDR3 coding sequence is TGTGCCAGCAGCTTAGTAGCGGGAGCCCGAGAGACCCAGTACTTC. It is translated as CASSLVAGARETQYF.

This chain's CDR3 is CASSSFGDRDQETQYF. The CDR3 nucleotides are TGTGCCAGCAGTTCCTTCGGGGACAGGGACCAAGAGACCCAGTACTTC. The V gene is TRBV28, the J gene TRBJ2-5; 9 bases map to TRBD1. Trimming at V came to 4 bases and at J to 0 bases, leaving 6 bases not matched to a gene. CDR3 length equals 16 residues. The V gene's germline CDR1 is MDHEN and CDR2 SYDVKM.

This clonotype occurred many times. The CDR3 reads CAIRSGTGNNSPLHF. As DNA, the CDR3 is TGTGCCATCAGATCCGGGACAGGGAATAATTCACCCCTCCACTTT. The genes are TRBV10-3 and TRBJ1-6; 9 bases are a match to TRBD1. The germline CDR1 and CDR2 sequences are ENHRY and SYGVKD. J gave up 5 bases and V 6 bases, and 5 bases lay outside the gene matches. This CDR3 has 15 amino acids.

The rearrangement uses TRBV20-1 and TRBJ2-5; 9 bases are a match to TRBD2. The CDR3 has 15 amino acids. Germline assignment: CDR1 DFQATT and CDR2 SNEGSKA (reference sequence). The V segment lost 1 base and the J segment 4 bases; nucleotides outside the gene matches: 7. CDR3 region: CSARVSSGGLETQYF. The CDR3 nucleotides read TGCAGTGCTAGAGTATCCAGCGGGGGGTTAGAGACCCAGTACTTC.

The chain has TRBV7-2 and TRBJ1-2; 9 bases align to TRBD1. Germline V gives CDR1 SGHTA, CDR2 FQGNSA. The V gene end was trimmed by 1 base and the J gene end by 9 bases; junction bases not matched to a gene: 9. This CDR3 has 15 amino acids. The CDR3 DNA sequence: TGTGCCAGCAGCTTAGAGAGCGGACAGGGGATTAGCTACACCTTC. Its protein is CASSLESGQGISYTF.

V and J are TRBV11-1 and TRBJ1-4; D gene unclear. This CDR3 comprises 13 residues. In germline, CDR1 is SGHAT, CDR2 FQDESV (reference sequence). The V end was cut by 5 bases, the J end by 10 bases, with 14 bases between. The CDR3 protein is CASSPQATGKLFF. The CDR3 DNA reads TGTGCCAGCAGCCCTCAGGCTACTGGAAAACTGTTTTTT.

This clonotype was observed at least ten times. The chain uses TRBV2 and TRBJ1-5; 7 bases align to TRBD1. The CDR3 runs 13 residues. Trimming took 9 bases from V and 1 from J; bases not matched to a gene: 3. CDR1 and CDR2 from the germline V gene are SNHLY and FYNNEI. Written as DNA, the CDR3 is TGTGCCAGGGGGACAGAAAGCAATCAGCCCCAGCATTTT. Amino acids: CARGTESNQPQHF.

As concerns this clonotype: This sequence may be a read error, since a much larger clone differs from it by one base. The chain carries TRBV30 and TRBJ1-1; D remains ambiguous. Trimming took 5 bases from V and 7 from J, leaving 5 bases between them. The CDR3 has 9 amino acids. Per germline, CDR1 GTSNPN and CDR2 SVGIG (reference sequence). CDR3 coding DNA: TGTGCCTGGGAGGATGAAGCTTTCTTT. Translating it yields CAWEDEAFF.

This clonotype occurred many times. Its ends do not fully match the called genes, so a read error is possible. This chain links TRBV7-7 with TRBJ2-5; D might be TRBD2 (5 bases). The CDR3 loop spans 12 amino acids. Per germline, CDR1 SSHAT and CDR2 FNYEAQ (reference sequence). CDR3 loop: CASSFEGGTQYF. CDR3 bases: TGTGCTAGCAGCTTTGAGGGCGGGACCCAGTACTTC.

The V gene is TRBV7-9, the J gene TRBJ1-3, with TRBD1 identical over 7 bases. Germline CDR1 reads SEHNR; CDR2 reads FQNEAQ (reference sequence). The V segment lost 5 bases and the J segment 8 bases; nucleotides outside the gene matches: 18. This CDR3 region has 17 residues. In DNA form, the CDR3 reads TGTGCCAGCAGCACCAGGGACAGATCTAACTATGGCTACACCATATATTTT. It encodes CASSTRDRSNYGYTIYF. Looking up the rest from reference TRBV7-9 and TRBJ1-3 gives the full variable domain: DTGVSQNPRHKITKRGQNVTFRCDPISEHNRLYWYRQTLGQGPEFLTYFQNEAQLEKSRLLSDRFSAERPKGSFSTLEIQRTEQGDSAMYLCASSTRDRSNYGYTIYFGEGSWLTVV.

The rearrangement links TRBV2 to TRBJ1-5, with 12 positions matching TRBD1. CDR1 is SNHLY, CDR2 FYNNEI, per germline. There are 17 residues in the CDR3. Losses at the gene ends were 3 bases for V and 6 bases for J; bases not matched to a gene: 9. In DNA, the CDR3 is TGTGCCAGCAGTGAGGCCGGGGGACAGGGGGCAGGTCAGCCCCAGCATTTT. As protein: CASSEAGGQGAGQPQHF.